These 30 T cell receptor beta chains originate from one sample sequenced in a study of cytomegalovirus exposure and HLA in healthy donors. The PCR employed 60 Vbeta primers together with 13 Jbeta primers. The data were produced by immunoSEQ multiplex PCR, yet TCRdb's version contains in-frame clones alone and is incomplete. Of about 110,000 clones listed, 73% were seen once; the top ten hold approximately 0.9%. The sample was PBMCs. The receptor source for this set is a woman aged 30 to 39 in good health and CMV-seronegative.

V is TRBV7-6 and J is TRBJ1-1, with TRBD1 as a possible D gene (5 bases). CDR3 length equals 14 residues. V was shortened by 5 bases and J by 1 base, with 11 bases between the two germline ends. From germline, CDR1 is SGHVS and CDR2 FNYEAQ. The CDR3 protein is CASSPYRGNTEAFF. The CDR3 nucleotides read TGTGCCAGCAGCCCTTATAGGGGGAACACTGAAGCTTTCTTT.

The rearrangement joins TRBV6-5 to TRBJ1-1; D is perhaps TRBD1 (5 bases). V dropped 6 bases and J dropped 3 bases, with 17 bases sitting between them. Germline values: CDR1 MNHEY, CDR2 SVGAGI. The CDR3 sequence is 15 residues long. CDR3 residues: CASRQKQVLYTEAFF. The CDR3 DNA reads TGTGCCAGCAGGCAGAAACAGGTGCTTTACACTGAAGCTTTCTTT.

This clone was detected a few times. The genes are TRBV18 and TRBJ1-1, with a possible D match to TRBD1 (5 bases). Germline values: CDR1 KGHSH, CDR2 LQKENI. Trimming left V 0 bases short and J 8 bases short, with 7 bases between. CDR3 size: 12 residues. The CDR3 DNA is TGTGCCAGCTCACCACCAAGGGGAGAAGCTTTCTTT. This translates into CASSPPRGEAFF.

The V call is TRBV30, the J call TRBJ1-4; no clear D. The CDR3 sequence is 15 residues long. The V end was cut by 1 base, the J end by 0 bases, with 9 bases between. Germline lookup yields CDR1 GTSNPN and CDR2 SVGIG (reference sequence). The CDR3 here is CAWSGDSATNEKLFF. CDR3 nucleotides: TGTGCCTGGAGTGGAGACTCAGCAACTAATGAAAAACTGTTTTTT.

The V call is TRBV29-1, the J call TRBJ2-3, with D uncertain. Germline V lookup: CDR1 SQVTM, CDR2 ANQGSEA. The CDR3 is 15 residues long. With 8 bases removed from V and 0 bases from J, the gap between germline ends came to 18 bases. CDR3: CSSTTQAHSTDTQYF. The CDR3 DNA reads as TGCAGCTCGACGACCCAGGCCCATAGCACAGATACGCAGTATTTT.

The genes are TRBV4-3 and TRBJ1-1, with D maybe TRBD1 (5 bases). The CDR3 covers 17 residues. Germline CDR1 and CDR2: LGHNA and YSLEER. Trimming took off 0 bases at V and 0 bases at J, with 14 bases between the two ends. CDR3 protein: CASSQDLGGGMNTEAFF. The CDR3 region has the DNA TGCGCCAGCAGCCAAGATTTGGGTGGGGGGATGAACACTGAAGCTTTCTTT.

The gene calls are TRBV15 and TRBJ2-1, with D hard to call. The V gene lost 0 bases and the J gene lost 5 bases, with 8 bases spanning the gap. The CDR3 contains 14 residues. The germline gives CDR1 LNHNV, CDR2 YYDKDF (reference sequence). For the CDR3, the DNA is TGTGCCACCAGCAGAGATCACTTCCACAATGAGCAGTTCTTC. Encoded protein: CATSRDHFHNEQFF.

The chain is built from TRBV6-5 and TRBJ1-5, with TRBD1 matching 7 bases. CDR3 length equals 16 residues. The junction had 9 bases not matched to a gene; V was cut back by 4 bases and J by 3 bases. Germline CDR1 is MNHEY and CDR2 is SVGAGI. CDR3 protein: CASSFEGQMPNQPQHF. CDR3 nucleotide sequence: TGTGCCAGCAGTTTCGAGGGACAGATGCCCAATCAGCCCCAGCATTTT.

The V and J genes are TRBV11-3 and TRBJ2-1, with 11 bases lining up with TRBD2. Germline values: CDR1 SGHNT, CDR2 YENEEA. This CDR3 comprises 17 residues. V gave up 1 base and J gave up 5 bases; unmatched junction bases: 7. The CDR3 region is CASSLGTLAGGHNEQFF. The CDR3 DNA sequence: TGTGCCAGCAGCTTAGGGACCCTAGCGGGGGGCCACAATGAGCAGTTCTTC. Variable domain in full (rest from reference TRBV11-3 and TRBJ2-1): EAGVVQSPRYKIIEKKQPVAFWCNPISGHNTLYWYLQNLGQGPELLIRYENEEAVDDSQLPKDRFSAERLKGVDSTLKIQPAELGDSAVYLCASSLGTLAGGHNEQFFGPGTRLTVL.

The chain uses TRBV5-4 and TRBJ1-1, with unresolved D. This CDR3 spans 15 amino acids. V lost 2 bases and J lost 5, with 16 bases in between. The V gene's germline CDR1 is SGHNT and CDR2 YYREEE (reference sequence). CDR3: CASSFPNAEGTEAFF. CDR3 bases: TGTGCCAGCAGCTTCCCCAACGCCGAGGGAACTGAAGCTTTCTTT.

The CDR3 spells CATQTGYGEAFF. DNA for the CDR3: TGTGCCACCCAGACAGGGTATGGTGAAGCTTTCTTT. The chain is built from TRBV19 and TRBJ1-1, with TRBD1 matching over 7 bases. The CDR3 spans 12 residues. CDR1 is LNHDA and CDR2 is SQIVND in the germline V gene (reference sequence). After removal of 10 bases from V and 7 bases from J, the junction contained 9 bases not matched to a gene.

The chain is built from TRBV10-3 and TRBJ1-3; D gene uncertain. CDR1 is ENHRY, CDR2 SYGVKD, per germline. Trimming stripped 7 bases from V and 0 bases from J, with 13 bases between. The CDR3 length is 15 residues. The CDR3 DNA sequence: TGTGCCATCAACGGAGAGCAGTACTCTGGAAACACCATATATTTT. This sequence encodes CAINGEQYSGNTIYF.

The CDR3 DNA sequence: TGTGCCTGGAGAGAGCGGGAGAATGAGCAGTTCTTC. Translation gives CAWRERENEQFF. The chain uses TRBV30 and TRBJ2-1, with TRBD2 matching over 8 bases. CDR1 and CDR2 from the germline V gene are GTSNPN and SVGIG (reference sequence). The CDR3 length is 12 residues. The V and J ends lost 3 bases and 7 bases, in that order; junction bases with no gene match: 2.

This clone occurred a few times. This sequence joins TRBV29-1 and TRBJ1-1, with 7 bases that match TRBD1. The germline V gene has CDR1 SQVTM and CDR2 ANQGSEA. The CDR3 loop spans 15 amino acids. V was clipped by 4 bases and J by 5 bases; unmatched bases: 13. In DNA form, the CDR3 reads TGCAGCGTTGCAGAGGGGGCAGGGAAGGGGACTGAAGCTTTCTTT. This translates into CSVAEGAGKGTEAFF.

The CDR3 loop is CASGVGGEFYEQYF. For the CDR3, the DNA is TGTGCCAGTGGGGTTGGGGGGGAATTCTACGAGCAGTACTTC. The chain employs TRBV6-5 and TRBJ2-7, with 7 bases identical to TRBD2. This CDR3 spans 14 amino acids. V shed 9 bases and J 3 bases; nucleotides not matched to a gene: 11. CDR1 MNHEY and CDR2 SVGAGI come from the germline V gene.

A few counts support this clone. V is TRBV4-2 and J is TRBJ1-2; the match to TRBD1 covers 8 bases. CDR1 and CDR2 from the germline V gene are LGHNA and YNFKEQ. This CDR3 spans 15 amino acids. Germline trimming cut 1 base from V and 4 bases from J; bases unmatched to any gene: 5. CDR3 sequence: CASSQVNRGFYGYTF. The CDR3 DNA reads TGTGCCAGCAGCCAAGTCAACAGGGGGTTCTATGGCTACACCTTC.

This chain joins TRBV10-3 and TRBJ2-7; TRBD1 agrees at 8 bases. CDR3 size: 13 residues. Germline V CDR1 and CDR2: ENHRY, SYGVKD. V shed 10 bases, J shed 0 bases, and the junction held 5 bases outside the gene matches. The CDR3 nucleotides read TGTGCCACCGGGACAGGTCTCTCCTACGAGCAGTACTTC. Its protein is CATGTGLSYEQYF.

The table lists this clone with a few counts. CDR3 in amino acids: CASSRYAGTGGQAFF. The CDR3 bases are TGCGCCAGCAGCCGCTACGCCGGGACAGGGGGCCAAGCTTTCTTT. V gene TRBV4-3 combines with J gene TRBJ1-1; 12 bases are shared with TRBD1. The CDR3 loop spans 15 amino acids. Germline lookup yields CDR1 LGHNA and CDR2 YSLEER. Losses at the gene ends were 4 bases for V and 9 bases for J; bases not matched to a gene: 9.

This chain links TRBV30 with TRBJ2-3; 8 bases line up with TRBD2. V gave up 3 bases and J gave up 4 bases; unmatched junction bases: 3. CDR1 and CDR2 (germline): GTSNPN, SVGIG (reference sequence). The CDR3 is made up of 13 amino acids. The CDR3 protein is CAWRLGGADTQYF. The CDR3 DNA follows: TGTGCCTGGAGGCTCGGGGGGGCAGATACGCAGTATTTT.

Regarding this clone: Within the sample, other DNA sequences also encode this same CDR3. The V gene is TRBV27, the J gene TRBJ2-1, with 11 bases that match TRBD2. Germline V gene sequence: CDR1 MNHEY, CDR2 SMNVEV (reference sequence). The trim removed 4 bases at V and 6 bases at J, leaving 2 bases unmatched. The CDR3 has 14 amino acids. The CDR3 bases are TGTGCCAGCAGTTCCGGGACTAGCGGCAATGAGCAGTTCTTC. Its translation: CASSSGTSGNEQFF.

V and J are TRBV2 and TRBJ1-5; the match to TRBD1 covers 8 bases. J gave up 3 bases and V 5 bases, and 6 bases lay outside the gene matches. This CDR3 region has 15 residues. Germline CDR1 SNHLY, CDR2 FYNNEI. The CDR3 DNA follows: TGTGCCAGCAGTAGAGAACAGGGGGACAATCAGCCCCAGCATTTT. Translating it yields CASSREQGDNQPQHF.

The chain's CDR3 is CASRNSRDTEAFF. The CDR3 nucleotides read TGTGCCAGCAGGAATTCTCGAGACACTGAAGCTTTCTTT. The gene calls are TRBV2 and TRBJ1-1; D not resolved. The ends were cut back, 6 bases at V and 3 bases at J, with 11 bases in the middle. This CDR3 region has 13 residues. Germline V gives CDR1 SNHLY, CDR2 FYNNEI.

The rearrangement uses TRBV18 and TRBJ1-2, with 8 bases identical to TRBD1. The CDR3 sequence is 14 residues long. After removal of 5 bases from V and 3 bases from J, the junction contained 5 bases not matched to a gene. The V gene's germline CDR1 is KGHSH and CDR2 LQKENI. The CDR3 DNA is TGTGCCAGCTCATCATTACAGGGGGACTATGGCTACACCTTC. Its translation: CASSSLQGDYGYTF.

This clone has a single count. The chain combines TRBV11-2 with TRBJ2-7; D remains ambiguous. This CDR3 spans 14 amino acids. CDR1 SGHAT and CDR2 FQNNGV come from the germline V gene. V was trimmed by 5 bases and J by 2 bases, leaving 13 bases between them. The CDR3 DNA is TGTGCCAGCAGCCCTAACCAGCGCCCCTACGAGCAGTACTTC. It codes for CASSPNQRPYEQYF.

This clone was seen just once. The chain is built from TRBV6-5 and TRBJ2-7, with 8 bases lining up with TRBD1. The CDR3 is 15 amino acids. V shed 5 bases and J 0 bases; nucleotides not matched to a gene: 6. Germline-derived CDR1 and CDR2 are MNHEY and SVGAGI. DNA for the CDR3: TGTGCCAGCAGTCGGACAGGGAGCCTCTCCTACGAGCAGTACTTC. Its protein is CASSRTGSLSYEQYF.

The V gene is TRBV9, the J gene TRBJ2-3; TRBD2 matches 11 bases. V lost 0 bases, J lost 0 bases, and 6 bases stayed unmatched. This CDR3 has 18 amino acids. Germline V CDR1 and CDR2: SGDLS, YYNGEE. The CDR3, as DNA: TGTGCCAGCAGCGTAGGGCTAGCGGGGGGCTATAGCACAGATACGCAGTATTTT. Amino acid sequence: CASSVGLAGGYSTDTQYF.

CDR3 coding DNA: TGCGCCAGCAGCTTCGGGACAGGTCTCTACGAGCAGTACTTC. Its protein product is CASSFGTGLYEQYF. The V gene is TRBV5-1, the J gene TRBJ2-7; the match to TRBD1 covers 8 bases. The CDR3 has 14 amino acids. The trim removed 2 bases at V and 3 bases at J, leaving 4 bases unmatched. CDR1 and CDR2 from the germline V gene are SGHRS and YFSETQ.

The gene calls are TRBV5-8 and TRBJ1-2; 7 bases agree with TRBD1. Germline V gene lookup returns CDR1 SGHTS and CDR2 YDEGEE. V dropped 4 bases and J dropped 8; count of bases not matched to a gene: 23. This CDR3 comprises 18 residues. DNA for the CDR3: TGTGCCAGCAGCCCAATCCGGGCTACAGGGGAAGGGTCATACGGCTACACCTTC. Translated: CASSPIRATGEGSYGYTF.

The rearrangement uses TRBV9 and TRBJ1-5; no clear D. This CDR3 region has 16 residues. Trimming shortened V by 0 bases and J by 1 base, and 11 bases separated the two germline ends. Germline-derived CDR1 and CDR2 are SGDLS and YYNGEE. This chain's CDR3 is CASSVGDGISNQPQHF. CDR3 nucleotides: TGTGCCAGCAGCGTAGGTGACGGGATAAGCAATCAGCCCCAGCATTTT.

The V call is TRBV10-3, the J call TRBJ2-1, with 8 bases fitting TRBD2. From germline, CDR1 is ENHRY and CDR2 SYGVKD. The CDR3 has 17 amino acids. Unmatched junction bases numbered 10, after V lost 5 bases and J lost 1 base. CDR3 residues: CAISSGGSGVSYNEQFF. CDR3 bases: TGTGCCATCAGTAGCGGGGGAAGCGGGGTATCCTACAATGAGCAGTTCTTC.